These 5 T cell receptor beta chains originate from one sample sequenced in a study of blood T cell repertoires in COVID-19. Method: immunoSEQ multiplex PCR; TCRdb's copy keeps in-frame clones and lacks some. The table lists about 350,000 clones, more than 70% of them singletons, with 3.9% in the top ten. Material: peripheral blood. The receptors shown here come from a woman aged 60-75 years with COVID-19, enrolled during active disease.

Only a few counts were recorded for this clone. The chain has TRBV12-3 or TRBV12-4 and TRBJ2-7, with 7 bases identical to TRBD2. This CDR3 is 12 amino acids long. With V trimmed by 5 bases and J by 12 bases, 10 bases remained unmatched. The DNA for the CDR3 is TGTGCCAGCAGTCCCTGGGACGGACTAGTGTACTTC. It specifies CASSPWDGLVYF.

The V gene is TRBV7-6, the J gene TRBJ2-1; 10 positions agree with TRBD2. Germline trimming cut 5 bases from V and 7 bases from J; bases unmatched to any gene: 8. CDR3 length: 15 amino acids. In germline, CDR1 is SGHVS, CDR2 FNYEAQ. For the CDR3, the DNA is TGTGCCAGCAGCCAACAGACTAGCGGGTTAAATGAGCAGTTCTTC. This codes for CASSQQTSGLNEQFF.

To note about this clone: Other DNA sequences in the sample encode the same CDR3. The chain is built from TRBV12-3 or TRBV12-4 and TRBJ1-2; TRBD1 might be the D (5 bases). Trimming pared 3 bases from V and 2 bases from J, leaving 7 bases between. CDR3 length: 13 residues. CDR3 in amino acids: CASSLTVNYGYTF. As DNA, the CDR3 is TGTGCCAGCAGTTTGACAGTAAACTATGGCTACACCTTC.

The chain couples TRBV6-5 to TRBJ2-7; TRBD1 might be the D (6 bases). Germline values: CDR1 MNHEY, CDR2 SVGAGI. There are 15 residues in the CDR3. V was trimmed by 7 bases and J by 7 bases, leaving 23 bases between them. The CDR3 region is CASTPSGRGQLEQYF. The DNA for the CDR3 is TGTGCCAGCACTCCGTCTGGCAGGGGCCAATTGGAGCAGTACTTC.

This clone was found once. The rearrangement joins TRBV7-8 to TRBJ1-1; D not certain. V was cut by 5 bases and J by 8 bases, with 9 bases left in between. This CDR3 is built from 11 residues. Germline values: CDR1 SGHVS, CDR2 FQNEAQ. CDR3 protein: CASSVQSEAFF. Here the CDR3 DNA reads TGTGCCAGCAGCGTACAGAGCGAAGCTTTCTTT.